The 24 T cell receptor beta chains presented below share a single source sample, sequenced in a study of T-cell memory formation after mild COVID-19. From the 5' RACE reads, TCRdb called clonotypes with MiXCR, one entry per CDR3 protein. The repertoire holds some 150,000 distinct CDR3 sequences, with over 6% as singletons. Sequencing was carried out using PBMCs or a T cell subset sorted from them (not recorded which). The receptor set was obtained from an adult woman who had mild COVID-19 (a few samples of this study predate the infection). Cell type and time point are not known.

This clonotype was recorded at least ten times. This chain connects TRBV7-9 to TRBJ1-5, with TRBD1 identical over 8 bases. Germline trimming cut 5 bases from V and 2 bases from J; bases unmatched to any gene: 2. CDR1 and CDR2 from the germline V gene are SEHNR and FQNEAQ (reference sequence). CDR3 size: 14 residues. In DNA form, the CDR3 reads TGTGCCAGCAGCGCGGGACAGGGCAATCAGCCCCAGCATTTT. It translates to CASSAGQGNQPQHF.

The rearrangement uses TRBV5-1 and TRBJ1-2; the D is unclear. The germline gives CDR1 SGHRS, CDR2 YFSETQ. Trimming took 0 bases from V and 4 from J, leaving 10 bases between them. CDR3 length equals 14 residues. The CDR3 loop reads CASSLEARSYGYTF. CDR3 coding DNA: TGCGCCAGCAGCTTGGAAGCCAGGAGCTATGGCTACACCTTC.

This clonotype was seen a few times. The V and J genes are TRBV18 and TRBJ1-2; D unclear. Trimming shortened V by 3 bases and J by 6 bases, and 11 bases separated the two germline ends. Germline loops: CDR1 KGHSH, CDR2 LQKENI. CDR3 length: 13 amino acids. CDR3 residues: CASSPEQIHGYTF. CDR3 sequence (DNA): TGTGCCAGCTCACCTGAACAGATCCATGGCTACACCTTC. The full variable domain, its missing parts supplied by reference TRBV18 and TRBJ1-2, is NAGVMQNPRHLVRRRGQEARLRCSPMKGHSHVYWYRQLPEEGLKFMVYLQKENIIDESGMPKERFSAEFPKEGPSILRIQQVVRGDSAAYFCASSPEQIHGYTFGSGTRLTVV.

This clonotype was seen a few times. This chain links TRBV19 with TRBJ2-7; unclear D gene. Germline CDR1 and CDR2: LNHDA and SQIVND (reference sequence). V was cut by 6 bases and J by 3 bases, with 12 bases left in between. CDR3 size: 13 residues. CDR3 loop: CASSPRFGYEQYF. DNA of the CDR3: TGTGCCAGTAGCCCTCGCTTTGGCTACGAGCAGTACTTC. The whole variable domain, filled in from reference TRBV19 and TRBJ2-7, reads DGGITQSPKYLFRKEGQNVTLSCEQNLNHDAMYWYRQDPGQGLRLIYYSQIVNDFQKGDIAEGYSVSREKKESFPLTVTSAQKNPTAFYLCASSPRFGYEQYFGPGTRLTVT.

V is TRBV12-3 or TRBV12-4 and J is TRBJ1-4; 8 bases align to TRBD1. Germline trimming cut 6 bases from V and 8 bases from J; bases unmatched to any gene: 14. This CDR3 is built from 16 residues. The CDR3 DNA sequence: TGTGCCAGCAGCCATCCCCGGACAGGGCGGGACGAAAAACTGTTTTTT. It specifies CASSHPRTGRDEKLFF.

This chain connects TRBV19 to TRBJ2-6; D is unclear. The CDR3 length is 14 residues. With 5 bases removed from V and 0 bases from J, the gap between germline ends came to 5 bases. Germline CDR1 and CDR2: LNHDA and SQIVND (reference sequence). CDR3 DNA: TGTGCCAGTAGTGCCTTCTCTGGGGCCAACGTCCTGACTTTC. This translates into CASSAFSGANVLTF.

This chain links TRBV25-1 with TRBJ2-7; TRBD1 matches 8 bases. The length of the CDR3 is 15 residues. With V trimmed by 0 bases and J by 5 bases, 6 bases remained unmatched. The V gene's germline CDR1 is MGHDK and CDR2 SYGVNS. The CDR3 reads CASSEYRTGNNEQYF. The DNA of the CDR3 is TGTGCCAGCAGTGAATATAGGACAGGGAACAACGAGCAGTACTTC.

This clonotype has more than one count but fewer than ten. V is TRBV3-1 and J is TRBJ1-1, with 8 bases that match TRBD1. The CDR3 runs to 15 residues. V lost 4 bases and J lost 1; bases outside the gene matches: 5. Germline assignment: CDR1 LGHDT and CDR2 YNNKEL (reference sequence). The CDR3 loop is CASSLRTGKNTEAFF. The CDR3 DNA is TGTGCCAGCAGCCTACGGACAGGGAAGAACACTGAAGCTTTCTTT.

For the CDR3, the DNA is TGTGCCAGCAGCCCGGGACAGGGGAAGAACGAGCAGTACTTC. Amino acid sequence: CASSPGQGKNEQYF. This chain uses TRBV7-2 with TRBJ2-7; the match to TRBD1 covers 10 bases. V trimming: 5 bases; J trimming: 5 bases; junction bases outside the gene matches: 6. CDR1 SGHTA and CDR2 FQGNSA come from the germline V gene. This CDR3 region has 14 residues.

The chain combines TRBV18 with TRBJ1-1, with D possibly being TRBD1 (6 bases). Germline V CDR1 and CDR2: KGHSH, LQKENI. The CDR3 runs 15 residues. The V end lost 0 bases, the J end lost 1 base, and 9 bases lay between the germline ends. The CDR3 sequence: CASSPPGQENTEAFF. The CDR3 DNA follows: TGTGCCAGCTCACCACCGGGACAAGAGAACACTGAAGCTTTCTTT.

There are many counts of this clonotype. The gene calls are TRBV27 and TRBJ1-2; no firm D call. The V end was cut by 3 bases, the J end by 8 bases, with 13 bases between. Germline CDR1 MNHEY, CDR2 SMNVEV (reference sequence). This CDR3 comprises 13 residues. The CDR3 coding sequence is TGTGCCAGCAGTTTGATCCCCTCGGGAGGCTACACCTTC. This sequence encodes CASSLIPSGGYTF.

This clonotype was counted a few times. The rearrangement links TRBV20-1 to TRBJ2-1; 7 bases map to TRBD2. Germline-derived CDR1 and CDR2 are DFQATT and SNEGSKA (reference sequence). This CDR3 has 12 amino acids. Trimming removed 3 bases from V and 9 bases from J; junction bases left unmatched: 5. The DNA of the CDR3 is TGCAGTGCTAGTCACCCGGGGGGTGAGCAGTTCTTC. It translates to CSASHPGGEQFF.

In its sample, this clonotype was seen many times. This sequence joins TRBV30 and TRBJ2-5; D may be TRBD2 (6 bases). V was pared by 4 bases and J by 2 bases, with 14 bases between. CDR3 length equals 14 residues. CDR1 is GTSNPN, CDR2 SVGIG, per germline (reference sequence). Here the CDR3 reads CAWNSGDKQETQYF. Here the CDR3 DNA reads TGTGCCTGGAATAGCGGAGATAAACAAGAGACCCAGTACTTC. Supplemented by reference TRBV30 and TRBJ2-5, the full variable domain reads SQTIHQWPATLVQPVGSPLSLECTVEGTSNPNLYWYRQAAGRGLQLLFYSVGIGQISSEVPQNLSASRPQDRQFILSSKKLLLSDSGFYLCAWNSGDKQETQYFGPGTRLLVL.

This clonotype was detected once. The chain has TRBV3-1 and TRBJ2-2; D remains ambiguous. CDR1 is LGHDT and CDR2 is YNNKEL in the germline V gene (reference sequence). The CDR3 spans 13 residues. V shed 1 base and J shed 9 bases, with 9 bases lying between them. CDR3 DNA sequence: TGTGCCAGCAGCCAAGTGGGGTCCTGGGAGCTGTTTTTT. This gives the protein CASSQVGSWELFF.

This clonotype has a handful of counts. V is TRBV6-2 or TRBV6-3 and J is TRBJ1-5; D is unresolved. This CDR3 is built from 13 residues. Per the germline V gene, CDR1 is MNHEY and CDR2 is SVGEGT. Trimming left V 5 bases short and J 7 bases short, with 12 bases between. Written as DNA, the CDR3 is TGTGCCAGCAGTAGGGAGACGGGGCAGCCCCAGCATTTT. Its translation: CASSRETGQPQHF.

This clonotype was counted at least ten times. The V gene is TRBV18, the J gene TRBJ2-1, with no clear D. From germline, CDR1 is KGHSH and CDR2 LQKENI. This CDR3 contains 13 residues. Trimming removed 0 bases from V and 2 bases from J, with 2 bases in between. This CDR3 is CASSPPTYNEQFF. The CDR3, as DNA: TGTGCCAGCTCACCACCCACCTACAATGAGCAGTTCTTC.

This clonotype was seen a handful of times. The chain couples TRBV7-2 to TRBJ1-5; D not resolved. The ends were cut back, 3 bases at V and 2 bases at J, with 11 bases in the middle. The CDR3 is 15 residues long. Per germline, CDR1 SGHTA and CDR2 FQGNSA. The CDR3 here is CASSFGLVGNQPQHF. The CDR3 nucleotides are TGTGCCAGCAGCTTCGGGTTGGTAGGCAATCAGCCCCAGCATTTT.

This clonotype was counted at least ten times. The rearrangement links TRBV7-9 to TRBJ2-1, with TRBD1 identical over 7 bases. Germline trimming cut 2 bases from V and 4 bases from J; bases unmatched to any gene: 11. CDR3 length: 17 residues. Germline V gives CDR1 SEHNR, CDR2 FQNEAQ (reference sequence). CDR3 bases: TGTGCCAGCAGCTTAAGGGGTCCCGGACAGGTTTACAATGAGCAGTTCTTC. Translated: CASSLRGPGQVYNEQFF.

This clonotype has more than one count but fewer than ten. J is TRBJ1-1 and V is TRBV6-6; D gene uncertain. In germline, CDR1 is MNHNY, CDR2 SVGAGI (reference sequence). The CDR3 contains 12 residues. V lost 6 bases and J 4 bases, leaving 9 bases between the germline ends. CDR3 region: CASRSLSTEAFF. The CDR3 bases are TGTGCCAGCAGATCGCTGTCCACTGAAGCTTTCTTT.

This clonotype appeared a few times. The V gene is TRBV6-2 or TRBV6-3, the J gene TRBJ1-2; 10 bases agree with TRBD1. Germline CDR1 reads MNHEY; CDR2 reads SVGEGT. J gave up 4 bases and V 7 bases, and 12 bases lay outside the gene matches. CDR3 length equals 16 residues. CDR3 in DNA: TGTGCCAGCACCCCGGCCGGGACAGGGGCCATCTATGGCTACACCTTC. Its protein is CASTPAGTGAIYGYTF.

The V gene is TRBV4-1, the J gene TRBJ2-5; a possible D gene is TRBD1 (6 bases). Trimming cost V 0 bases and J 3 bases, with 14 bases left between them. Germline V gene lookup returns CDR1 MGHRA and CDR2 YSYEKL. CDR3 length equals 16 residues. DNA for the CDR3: TGCGCCAGCAGCCAAGATAGGGGACAAGGGGAAGAGACCCAGTACTTC. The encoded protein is CASSQDRGQGEETQYF.

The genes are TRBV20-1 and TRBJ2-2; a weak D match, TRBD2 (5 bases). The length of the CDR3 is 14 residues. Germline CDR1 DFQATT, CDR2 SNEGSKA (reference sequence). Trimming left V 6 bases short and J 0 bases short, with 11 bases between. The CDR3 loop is CSARLIANTGELFF. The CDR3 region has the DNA TGCAGTGCCAGACTAATAGCGAACACCGGGGAGCTGTTTTTT.

This CDR3 is CATSDWVGTEAFF. CDR3 in DNA: TGTGCCACCAGTGATTGGGTCGGGACTGAAGCTTTCTTT. The genes are TRBV24-1 and TRBJ1-1; D gene unclear. V lost 2 bases and J 5 bases, leaving 8 bases between the germline ends. CDR1 KGHDR and CDR2 SFDVKD come from the germline V gene. CDR3 length: 13 amino acids.

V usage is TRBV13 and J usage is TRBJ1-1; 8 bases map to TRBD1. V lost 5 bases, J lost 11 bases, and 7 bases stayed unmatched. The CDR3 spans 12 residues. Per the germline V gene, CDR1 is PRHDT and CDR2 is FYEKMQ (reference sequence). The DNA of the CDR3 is TGTGCCAGCAGCCCAGGACAGGGTTGGGCTTTCTTT. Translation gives CASSPGQGWAFF.